This TCR beta chain was sequenced for a study of T cell responses to AZD1222 COVID-19 vaccine. Assay used: immunoSEQ multiplex PCR; TCRdb lists only in-frame clones, some missing. This sample carries about 130,000 clones, 86% of them seen once, and the ten largest clones take around 12%. Trimming pared 3 bases from V and 1 base from J, leaving 10 bases between. Germline CDR1 MNHEY, CDR2 SMNVEV (reference sequence). The CDR3 runs 15 residues. The source was peripheral blood, collected on day 0 of AZD1222 vaccination. The clonotype originates from an adult in good health. J is TRBJ1-5 and V is TRBV27; D not certain. The CDR3 DNA sequence: TGTGCCAGCAGTTTCGCAGGCCTCAGCAATCAGCCCCAGCATTTT. Protein product: CASSFAGLSNQPQHF.